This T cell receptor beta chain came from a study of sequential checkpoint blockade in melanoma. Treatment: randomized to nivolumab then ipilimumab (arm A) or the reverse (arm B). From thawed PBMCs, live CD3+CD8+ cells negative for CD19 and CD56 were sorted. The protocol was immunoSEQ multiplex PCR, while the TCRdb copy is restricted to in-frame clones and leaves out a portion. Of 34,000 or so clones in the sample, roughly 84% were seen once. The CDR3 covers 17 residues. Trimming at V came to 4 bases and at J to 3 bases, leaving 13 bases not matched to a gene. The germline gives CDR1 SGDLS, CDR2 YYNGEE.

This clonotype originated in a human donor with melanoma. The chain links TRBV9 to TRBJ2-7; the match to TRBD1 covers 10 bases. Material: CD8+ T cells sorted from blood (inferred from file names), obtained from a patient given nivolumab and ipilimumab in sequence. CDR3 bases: TGTGCCAGCAGCCCGAGGGTGGGACAGGGGACTATCTACGAGCAGTACTTC. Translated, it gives CASSPRVGQGTIYEQYF. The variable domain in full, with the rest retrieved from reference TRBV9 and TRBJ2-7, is DSGVTQTPKHLITATGQRVTLRCSPRSGDLSVYWYQQSLDQGLQFLIQYYNGEERAKGNILERFSAQQFPDLHSELNLSSLELGDSALYFCASSPRVGQGTIYEQYFGPGTRLTVT.